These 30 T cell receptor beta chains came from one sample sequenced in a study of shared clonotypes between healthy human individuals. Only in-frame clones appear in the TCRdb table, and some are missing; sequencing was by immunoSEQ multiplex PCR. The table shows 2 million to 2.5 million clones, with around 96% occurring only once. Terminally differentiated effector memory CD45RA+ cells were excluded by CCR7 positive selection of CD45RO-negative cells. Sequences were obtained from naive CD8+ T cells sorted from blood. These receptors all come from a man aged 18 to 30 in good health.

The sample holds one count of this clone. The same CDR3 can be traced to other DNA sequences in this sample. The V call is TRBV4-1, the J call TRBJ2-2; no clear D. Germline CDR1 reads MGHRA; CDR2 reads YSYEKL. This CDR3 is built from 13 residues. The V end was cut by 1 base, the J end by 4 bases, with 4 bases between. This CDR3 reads CASSQAGTGELFF. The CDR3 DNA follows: TGCGCCAGCAGCCAAGCCGGCACCGGGGAGCTGTTTTTT.

The CDR3 sequence: CASSDRTGTGELFF. The CDR3, as DNA: TGTGCCAGCAGCGACAGGACAGGCACCGGGGAGCTGTTTTTT. This chain links TRBV9 with TRBJ2-2; TRBD1 matches at 7 bases. Germline CDR1 reads SGDLS; CDR2 reads YYNGEE. This CDR3 is 14 amino acids long. Unmatched junction bases numbered 3, after V lost 3 bases and J lost 4 bases.

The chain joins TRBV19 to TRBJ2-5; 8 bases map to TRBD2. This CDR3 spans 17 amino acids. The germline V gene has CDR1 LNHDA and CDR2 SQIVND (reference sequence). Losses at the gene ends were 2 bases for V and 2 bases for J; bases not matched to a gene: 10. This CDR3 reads CASSIRGPAGEQETQYF. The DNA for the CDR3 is TGTGCCAGTAGTATACGAGGGCCAGCGGGAGAACAAGAGACCCAGTACTTC.

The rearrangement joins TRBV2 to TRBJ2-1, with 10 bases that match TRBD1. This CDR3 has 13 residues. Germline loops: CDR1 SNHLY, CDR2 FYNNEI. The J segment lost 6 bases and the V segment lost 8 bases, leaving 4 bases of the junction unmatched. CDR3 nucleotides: TGTGCCAGCGGGACAGGGGAGAGCAATGAGCAGTTCTTC. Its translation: CASGTGESNEQFF.

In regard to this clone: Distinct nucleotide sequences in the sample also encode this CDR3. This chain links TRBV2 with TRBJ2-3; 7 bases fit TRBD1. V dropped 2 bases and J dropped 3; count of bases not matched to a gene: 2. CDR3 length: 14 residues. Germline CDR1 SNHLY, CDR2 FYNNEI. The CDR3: CASSEPGGTDTQYF. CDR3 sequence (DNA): TGTGCCAGCAGTGAACCAGGGGGTACAGATACGCAGTATTTT.

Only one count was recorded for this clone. The CDR3 DNA sequence: TGCGCCAGCAGCCAGGAGTCGGGGAACCCTTACAATGAGCAGTTCTTC. Its protein product is CASSQESGNPYNEQFF. The J gene is TRBJ2-1, the V gene TRBV4-1; D is possibly TRBD2 (5 bases). The CDR3 totals 16 residues. Germline CDR1 reads MGHRA; CDR2 reads YSYEKL. V was clipped by 3 bases and J by 4 bases, with 16 bases between them.

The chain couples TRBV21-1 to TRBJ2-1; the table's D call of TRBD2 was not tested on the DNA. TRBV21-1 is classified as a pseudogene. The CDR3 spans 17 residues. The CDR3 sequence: CASTHPTGVSPNNEQFF. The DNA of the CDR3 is TGTGCCAGCACCCACCCAACGGGGGTTTCCCCTAACAATGAGCAGTTCTTC.

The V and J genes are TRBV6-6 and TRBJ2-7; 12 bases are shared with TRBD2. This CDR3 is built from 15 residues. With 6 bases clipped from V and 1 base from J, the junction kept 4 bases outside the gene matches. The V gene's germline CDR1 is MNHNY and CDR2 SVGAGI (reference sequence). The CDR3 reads CASSPLAGGSYEQYF. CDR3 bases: TGTGCCAGCAGCCCCCTAGCGGGGGGGTCCTACGAGCAGTACTTC.

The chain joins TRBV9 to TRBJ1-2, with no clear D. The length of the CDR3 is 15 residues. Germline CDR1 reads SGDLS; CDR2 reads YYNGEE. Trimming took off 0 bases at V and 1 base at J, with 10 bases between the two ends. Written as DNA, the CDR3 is TGTGCCAGCAGCGTAGGTCAGTCTCTTAACTATGGCTACACCTTC. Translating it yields CASSVGQSLNYGYTF.

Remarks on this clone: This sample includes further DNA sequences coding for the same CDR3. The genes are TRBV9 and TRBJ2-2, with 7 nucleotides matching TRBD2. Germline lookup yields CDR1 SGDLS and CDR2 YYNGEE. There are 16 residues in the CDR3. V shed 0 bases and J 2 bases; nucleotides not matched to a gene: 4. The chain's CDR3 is CASSVVGGGNTGELFF. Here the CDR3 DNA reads TGTGCCAGCAGCGTAGTCGGCGGGGGAAACACCGGGGAGCTGTTTTTT.

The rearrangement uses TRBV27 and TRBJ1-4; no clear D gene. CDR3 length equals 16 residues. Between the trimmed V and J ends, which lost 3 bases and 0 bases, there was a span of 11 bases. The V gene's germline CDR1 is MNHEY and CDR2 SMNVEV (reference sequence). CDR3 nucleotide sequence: TGTGCCAGCAGTTTTTCTGTCGGCACAACTAATGAAAAACTGTTTTTT. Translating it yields CASSFSVGTTNEKLFF.

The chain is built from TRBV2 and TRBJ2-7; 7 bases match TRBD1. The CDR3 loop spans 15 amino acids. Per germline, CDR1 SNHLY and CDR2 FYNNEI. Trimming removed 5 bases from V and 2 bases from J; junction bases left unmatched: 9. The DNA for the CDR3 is TGTGCCAGCAGTCCCCCTCCCGGACAGGCCTACGAGCAGTACTTC. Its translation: CASSPPPGQAYEQYF.

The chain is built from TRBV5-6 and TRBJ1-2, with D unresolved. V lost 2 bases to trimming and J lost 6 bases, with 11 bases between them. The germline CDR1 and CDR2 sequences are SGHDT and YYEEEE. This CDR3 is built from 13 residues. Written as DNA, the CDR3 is TGTGCCAGCAGCTTCTGGCTACCAGATGGCTACACCTTC. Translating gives CASSFWLPDGYTF.

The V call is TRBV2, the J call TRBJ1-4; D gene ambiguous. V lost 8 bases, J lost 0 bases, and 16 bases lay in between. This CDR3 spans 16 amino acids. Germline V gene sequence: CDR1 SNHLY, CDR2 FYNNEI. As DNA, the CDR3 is TGTGCCAGCGTCGGCGCCGAGACAACAACTAATGAAAAACTGTTTTTT. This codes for CASVGAETTTNEKLFF.

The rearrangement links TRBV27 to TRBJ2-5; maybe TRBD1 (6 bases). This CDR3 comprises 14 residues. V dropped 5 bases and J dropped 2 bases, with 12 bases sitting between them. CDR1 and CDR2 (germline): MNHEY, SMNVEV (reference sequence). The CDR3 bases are TGTGCCAGCAGTCTAACAGGGTTTCAAGAGACCCAGTACTTC. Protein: CASSLTGFQETQYF.

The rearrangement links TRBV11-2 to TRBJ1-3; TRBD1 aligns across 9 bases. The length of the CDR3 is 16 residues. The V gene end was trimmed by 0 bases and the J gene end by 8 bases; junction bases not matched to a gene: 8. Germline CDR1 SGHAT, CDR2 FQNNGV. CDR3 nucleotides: TGTGCCAGCAGCTTAGAGCGAGGACAGGGGCGGTACACCATATATTTT. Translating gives CASSLERGQGRYTIYF.

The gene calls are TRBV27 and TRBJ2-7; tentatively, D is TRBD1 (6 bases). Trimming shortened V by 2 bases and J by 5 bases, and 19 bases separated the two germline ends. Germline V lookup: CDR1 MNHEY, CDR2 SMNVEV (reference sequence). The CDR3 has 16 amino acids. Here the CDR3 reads CASSLLPRTVGDEQYF. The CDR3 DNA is TGTGCCAGCAGTTTACTACCCCGGACAGTTGGGGACGAGCAGTACTTC.

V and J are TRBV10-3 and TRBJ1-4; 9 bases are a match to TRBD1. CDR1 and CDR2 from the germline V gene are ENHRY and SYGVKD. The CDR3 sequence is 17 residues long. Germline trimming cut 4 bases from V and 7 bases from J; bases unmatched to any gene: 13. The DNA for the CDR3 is TGTGCCATCAGTGCAGTCCCGGGACAGGGTTTAGGTGAAAAACTGTTTTTT. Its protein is CAISAVPGQGLGEKLFF.

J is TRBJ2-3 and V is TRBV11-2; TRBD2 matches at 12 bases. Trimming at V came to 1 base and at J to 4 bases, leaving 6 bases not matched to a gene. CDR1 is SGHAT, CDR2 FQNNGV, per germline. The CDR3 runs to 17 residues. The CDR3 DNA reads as TGTGCCAGCAGCTTAGGACTAGCGGGAGAGTGGGCAGATACGCAGTATTTT. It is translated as CASSLGLAGEWADTQYF.

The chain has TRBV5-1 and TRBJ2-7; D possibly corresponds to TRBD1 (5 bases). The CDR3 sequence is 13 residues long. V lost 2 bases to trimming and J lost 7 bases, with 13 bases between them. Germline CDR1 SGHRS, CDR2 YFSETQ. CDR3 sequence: CASSLGPQGEQYF. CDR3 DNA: TGCGCCAGCAGCTTAGGACCCCAGGGTGAGCAGTACTTC.

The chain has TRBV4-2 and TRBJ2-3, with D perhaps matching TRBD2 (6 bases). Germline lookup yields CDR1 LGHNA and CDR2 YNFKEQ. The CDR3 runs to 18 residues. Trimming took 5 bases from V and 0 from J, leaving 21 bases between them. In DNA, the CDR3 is TGTGCCAGCAGCTCCCCGGCCGGGGTAGCGGAAAGCACAGATACGCAGTATTTT. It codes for CASSSPAGVAESTDTQYF.

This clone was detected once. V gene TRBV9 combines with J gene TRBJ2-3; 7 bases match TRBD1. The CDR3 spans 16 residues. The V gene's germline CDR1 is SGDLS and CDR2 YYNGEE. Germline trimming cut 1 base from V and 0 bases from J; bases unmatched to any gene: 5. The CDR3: CASSVRTGTSTDTQYF. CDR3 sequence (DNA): TGTGCCAGCAGCGTAAGGACAGGCACTAGCACAGATACGCAGTATTTT.

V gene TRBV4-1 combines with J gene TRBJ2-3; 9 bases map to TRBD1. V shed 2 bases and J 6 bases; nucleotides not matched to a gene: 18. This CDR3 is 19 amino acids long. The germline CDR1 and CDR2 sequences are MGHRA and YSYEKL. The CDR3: CASSQSGMGQGLGDDTQYF. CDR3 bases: TGCGCCAGCAGCCAATCGGGAATGGGACAGGGTTTGGGTGACGATACGCAGTATTTT.

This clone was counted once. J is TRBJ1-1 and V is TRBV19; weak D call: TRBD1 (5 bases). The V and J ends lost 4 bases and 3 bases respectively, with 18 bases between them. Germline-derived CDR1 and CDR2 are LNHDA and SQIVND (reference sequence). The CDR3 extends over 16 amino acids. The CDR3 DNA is TGTGCCAGTAGTAACCTGGGGGGATCGTGGGACACTGAAGCTTTCTTT. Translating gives CASSNLGGSWDTEAFF.

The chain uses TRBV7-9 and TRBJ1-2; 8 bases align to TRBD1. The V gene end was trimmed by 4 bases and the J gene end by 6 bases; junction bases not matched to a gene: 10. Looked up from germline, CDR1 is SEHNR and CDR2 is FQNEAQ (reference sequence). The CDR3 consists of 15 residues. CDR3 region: CASSSSTIQGDGYTF. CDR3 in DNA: TGTGCCAGCAGCTCATCCACGATACAGGGGGATGGCTACACCTTC.

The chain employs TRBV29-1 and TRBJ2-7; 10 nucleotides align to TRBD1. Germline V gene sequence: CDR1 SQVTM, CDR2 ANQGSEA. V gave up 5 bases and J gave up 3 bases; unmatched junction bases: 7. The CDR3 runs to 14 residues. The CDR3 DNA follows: TGCAGCGTTACCACCAGGGACAGGGGCTACGAGCAGTACTTC. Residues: CSVTTRDRGYEQYF.

CDR3 sequence: CASRSGVYNEQFF. DNA of the CDR3: TGCGCCAGCAGGAGCGGGGTCTACAATGAGCAGTTCTTC. The chain carries TRBV10-2 and TRBJ2-1; TRBD2 agrees at 7 bases. CDR1 WSHSY and CDR2 SAAADI come from the germline V gene. V shed 6 bases, J shed 3 bases, and the junction held 2 bases outside the gene matches. The CDR3 consists of 13 residues.

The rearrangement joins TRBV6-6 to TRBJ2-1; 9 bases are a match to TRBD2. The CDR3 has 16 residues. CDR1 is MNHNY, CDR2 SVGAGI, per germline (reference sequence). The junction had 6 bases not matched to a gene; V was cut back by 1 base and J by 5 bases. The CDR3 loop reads CASSYWASGTNNEQFF. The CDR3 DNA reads TGTGCCAGCAGTTACTGGGCTAGCGGGACGAACAATGAGCAGTTCTTC.

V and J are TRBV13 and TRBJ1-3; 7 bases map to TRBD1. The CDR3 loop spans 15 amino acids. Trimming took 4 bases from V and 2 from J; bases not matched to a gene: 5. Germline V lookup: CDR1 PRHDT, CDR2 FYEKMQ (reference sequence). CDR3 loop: CASSSRGLAGNTIYF. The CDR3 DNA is TGTGCCAGCAGCTCAAGGGGGCTGGCTGGAAACACCATATATTTT.

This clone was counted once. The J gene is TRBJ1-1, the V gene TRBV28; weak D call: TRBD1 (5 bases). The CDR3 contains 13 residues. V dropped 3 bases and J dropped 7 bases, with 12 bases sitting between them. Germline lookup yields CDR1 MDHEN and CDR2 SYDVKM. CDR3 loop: CASSFRAGIEAFF. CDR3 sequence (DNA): TGTGCCAGCAGTTTCAGGGCAGGGATTGAAGCTTTCTTT. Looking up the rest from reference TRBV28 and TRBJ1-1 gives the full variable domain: DVKVTQSSRYLVKRTGEKVFLECVQDMDHENMFWYRQDPGLGLRLIYFSYDVKMKEKGDIPEGYSVSREKKERFSLILESASTNQTSMYLCASSFRAGIEAFFGQGTRLTVV.